One and the same sample provided the 10 T cell receptor beta chains below, sequenced in a study of identical twins. In TCRdb, the 5' RACE reads were re-called with MiXCR into one record per CDR3 protein. The sample shows hundreds of thousands of distinct CDR3 sequences, roughly 20% of them seen only once. Separately, the same data were catalogued under a study of T cells expressing NK-cell markers.

The specimen was PBMCs. Receptors were obtained from a woman aged 18-29 years in good health.

This chain joins TRBV20-1 and TRBJ1-1; the D gene is possibly TRBD1 (6 bases). Trimming pared 2 bases from V and 1 base from J, leaving 11 bases between. Germline-derived CDR1 and CDR2 are DFQATT and SNEGSKA (reference sequence). CDR3 size: 14 residues. The CDR3 region has the DNA TGCAGTGCTAGATTTTCAGGGGCGAACACTGAAGCTTTCTTT. Protein product: CSARFSGANTEAFF.

V and J are TRBV29-1 and TRBJ1-5; perhaps TRBD1 as D (6 bases). From germline, CDR1 is SQVTM and CDR2 ANQGSEA. Trimming removed 7 bases from V and 6 bases from J, with 16 bases in between. The CDR3 sequence is 13 residues long. The CDR3 loop reads CSALGGLGQPQHF. CDR3 DNA sequence: TGCAGCGCACTAGGGGGGCTCGGTCAGCCCCAGCATTTT.

V is TRBV29-1 and J is TRBJ1-1; no clear D gene. Germline V gene lookup returns CDR1 SQVTM and CDR2 ANQGSEA. V lost 6 bases and J 1 base, leaving 9 bases between the germline ends. The CDR3 spans 12 residues. CDR3 DNA: TGCAGCGTCACCCGCAAGAACACTGAAGCTTTCTTT. Translation gives CSVTRKNTEAFF. The full variable domain, completed using reference TRBV29-1 and TRBJ1-1, is SAVISQKPSRDICQRGTSLTIQCQVDSQVTMMFWYRQQPGQSLTLIATANQGSEATYESGFVIDKFPISRPNLTFSTLTVSNMSPEDSSIYLCSVTRKNTEAFFGQGTRLTVV.

The V call is TRBV20-1, the J call TRBJ2-1; no clear D. The CDR3 loop spans 12 amino acids. Trimming shortened V by 3 bases and J by 4 bases, and 7 bases separated the two germline ends. Per the germline V gene, CDR1 is DFQATT and CDR2 is SNEGSKA (reference sequence). CDR3 coding DNA: TGCAGTGCTAGCTACCGATACAATGAGCAGTTCTTC. It codes for CSASYRYNEQFF.

The genes are TRBV7-9 and TRBJ1-1; possibly TRBD1 for D (5 bases). The CDR3 spans 14 residues. Trimming left V 5 bases short and J 4 bases short, with 14 bases between. Germline CDR1 SEHNR, CDR2 FQNEAQ (reference sequence). The DNA for the CDR3 is TGTGCCAGCAGCCCAGGGAGATTCGGCACTGAAGCTTTCTTT. It yields the protein CASSPGRFGTEAFF.

This clonotype has more than one count but fewer than ten. This may arise from a read error, as a much more abundant clone is one base away. This chain connects TRBV5-6 to TRBJ1-1; no clear D. Germline V gene lookup returns CDR1 SGHDT and CDR2 YYEEEE. This CDR3 has 12 residues. V dropped 2 bases and J dropped 2 bases, with 4 bases sitting between them. CDR3 sequence reads: CASSLDNTEAFF. CDR3 coding DNA: TGTGCCAGCAGCTTAGATAACACTGAAGCTTTCTTT.

This clonotype has just a few counts. The V call is TRBV20-1, the J call TRBJ1-2; 7 nucleotides align to TRBD1. The CDR3 has 12 residues. J gave up 8 bases and V 4 bases, and 7 bases lay outside the gene matches. The V gene's germline CDR1 is DFQATT and CDR2 SNEGSKA (reference sequence). CDR3 residues: CSATRGPGGYTF. In nucleotides, the CDR3 is TGCAGTGCTACAAGGGGGCCGGGGGGCTACACCTTC.

This clonotype was observed a few times. The chain employs TRBV12-3 or TRBV12-4 and TRBJ1-1; D is undetermined. The V and J ends lost 0 bases and 3 bases respectively, with 17 bases between them. The CDR3 consists of 17 residues. The CDR3 coding sequence is TGTGCCAGCAGTTTAGCCCAAGGATGGGTGGGTGACACTGAAGCTTTCTTT. This sequence encodes CASSLAQGWVGDTEAFF.

This clonotype was detected a few times. This chain connects TRBV6-4 to TRBJ2-2, with a tentative D call TRBD2 (7 bases). Germline loops: CDR1 MRHNA, CDR2 SNTAGT. The CDR3 is 16 amino acids. The V gene lost 6 bases and the J gene lost 2 bases, with 16 bases spanning the gap. CDR3 in DNA: TGTGCCAGCAGCCCGGGGGGCCAACAAAACACCGGGGAGCTGTTTTTT. Translating it yields CASSPGGQQNTGELFF.

The J gene is TRBJ2-2, the V gene TRBV10-2, with D perhaps TRBD2 (6 bases). This CDR3 has 12 amino acids. The V gene's germline CDR1 is WSHSY and CDR2 SAAADI. V was trimmed by 10 bases and J by 6 bases, leaving 12 bases between them. The chain's CDR3 is CATEWGAGELFF. Here the CDR3 DNA reads TGCGCCACCGAATGGGGGGCCGGGGAGCTGTTTTTT.